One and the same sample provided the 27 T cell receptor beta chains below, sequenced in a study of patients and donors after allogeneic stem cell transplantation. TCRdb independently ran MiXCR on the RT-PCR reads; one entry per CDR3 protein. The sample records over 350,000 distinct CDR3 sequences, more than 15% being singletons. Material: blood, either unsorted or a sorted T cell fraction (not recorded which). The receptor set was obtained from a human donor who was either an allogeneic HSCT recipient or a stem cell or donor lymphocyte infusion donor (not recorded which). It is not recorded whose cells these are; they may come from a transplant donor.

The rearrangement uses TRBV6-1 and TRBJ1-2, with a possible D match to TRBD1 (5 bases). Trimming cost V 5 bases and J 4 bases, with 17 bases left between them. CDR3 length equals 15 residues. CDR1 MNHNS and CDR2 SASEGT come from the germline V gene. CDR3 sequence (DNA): TGTGCCAGCAGTAAAACTTTCAGGGATAGCTATGGCTACACCTTC. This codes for CASSKTFRDSYGYTF.

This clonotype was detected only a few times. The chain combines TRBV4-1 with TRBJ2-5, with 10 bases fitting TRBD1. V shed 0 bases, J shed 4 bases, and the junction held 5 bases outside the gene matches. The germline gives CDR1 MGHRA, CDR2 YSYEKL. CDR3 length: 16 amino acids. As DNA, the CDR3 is TGCGCCAGCAGCCAAGATGGGACAGGGGATGGAGAGACCCAGTACTTC. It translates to CASSQDGTGDGETQYF.

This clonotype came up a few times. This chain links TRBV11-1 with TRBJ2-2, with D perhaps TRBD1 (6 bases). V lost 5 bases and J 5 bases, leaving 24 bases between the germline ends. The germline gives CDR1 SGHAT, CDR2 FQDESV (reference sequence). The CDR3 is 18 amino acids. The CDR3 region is CASSLPFLTGPGTGELFF. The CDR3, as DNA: TGTGCCAGCAGCCTTCCTTTCCTGACAGGCCCAGGGACCGGGGAGCTGTTTTTT.

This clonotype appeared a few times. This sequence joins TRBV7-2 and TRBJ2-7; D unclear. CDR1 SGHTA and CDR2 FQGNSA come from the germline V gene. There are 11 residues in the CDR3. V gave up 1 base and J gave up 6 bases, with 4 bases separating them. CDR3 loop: CASSLVREQYF. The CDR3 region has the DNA TGTGCCAGCAGCTTAGTCCGCGAGCAGTACTTC.

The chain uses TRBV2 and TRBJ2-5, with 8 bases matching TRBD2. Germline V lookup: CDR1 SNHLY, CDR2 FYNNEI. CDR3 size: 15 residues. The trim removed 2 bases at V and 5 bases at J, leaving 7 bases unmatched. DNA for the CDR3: TGTGCCAGCAGTGAACCTTGGACTAGCCGGGAGACCCAGTACTTC. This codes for CASSEPWTSRETQYF.

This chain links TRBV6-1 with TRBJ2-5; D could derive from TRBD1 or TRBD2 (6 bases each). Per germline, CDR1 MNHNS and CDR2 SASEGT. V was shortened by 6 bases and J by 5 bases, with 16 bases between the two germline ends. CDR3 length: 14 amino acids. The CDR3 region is CASRKGVRGETQYF. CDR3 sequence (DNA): TGTGCCAGCAGAAAGGGGGTTCGGGGGGAGACCCAGTACTTC.

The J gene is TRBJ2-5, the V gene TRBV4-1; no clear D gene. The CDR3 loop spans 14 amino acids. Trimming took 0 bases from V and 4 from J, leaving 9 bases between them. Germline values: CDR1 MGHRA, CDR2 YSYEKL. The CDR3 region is CASSQDSGAETQYF. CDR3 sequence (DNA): TGCGCCAGCAGCCAAGATTCAGGAGCAGAGACCCAGTACTTC.

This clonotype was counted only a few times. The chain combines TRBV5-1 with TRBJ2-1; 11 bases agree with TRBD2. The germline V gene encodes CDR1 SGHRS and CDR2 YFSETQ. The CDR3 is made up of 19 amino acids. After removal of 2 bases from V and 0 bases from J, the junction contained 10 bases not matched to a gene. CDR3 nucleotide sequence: TGCGCCAGCAGCTTCGGTCTGACTAGCGGGATGAGCTCCTACAATGAGCAGTTCTTC. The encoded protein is CASSFGLTSGMSSYNEQFF.

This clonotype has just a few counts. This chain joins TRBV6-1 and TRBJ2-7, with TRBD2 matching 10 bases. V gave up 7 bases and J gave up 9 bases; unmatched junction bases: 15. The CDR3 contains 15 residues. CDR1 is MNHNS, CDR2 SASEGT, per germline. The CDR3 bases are TGTGCCAGCATGGGTGCCGGGACTAGCGATCCGTGGCAGTACTTC. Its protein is CASMGAGTSDPWQYF.

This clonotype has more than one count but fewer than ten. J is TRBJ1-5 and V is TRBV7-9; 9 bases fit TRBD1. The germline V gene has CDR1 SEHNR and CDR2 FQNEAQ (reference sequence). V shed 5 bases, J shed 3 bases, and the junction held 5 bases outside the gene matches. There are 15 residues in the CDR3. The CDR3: CASSPGQGFNQPQHF. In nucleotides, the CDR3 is TGTGCCAGCAGCCCAGGACAGGGGTTCAATCAGCCCCAGCATTTT.

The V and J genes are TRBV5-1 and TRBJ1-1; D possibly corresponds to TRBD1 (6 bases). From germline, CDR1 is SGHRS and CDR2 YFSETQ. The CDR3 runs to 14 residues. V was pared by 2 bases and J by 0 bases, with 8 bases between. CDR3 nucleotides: TGCGCCAGCAGCTTACGGACAGTGAACACTGAAGCTTTCTTT. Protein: CASSLRTVNTEAFF.

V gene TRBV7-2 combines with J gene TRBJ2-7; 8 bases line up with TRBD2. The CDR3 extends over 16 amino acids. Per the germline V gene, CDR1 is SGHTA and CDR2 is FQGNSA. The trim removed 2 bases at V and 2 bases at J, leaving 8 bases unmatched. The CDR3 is CASSLKSGGITYEQYF. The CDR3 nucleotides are TGTGCCAGCAGCTTAAAGTCGGGGGGGATCACCTACGAGCAGTACTTC.

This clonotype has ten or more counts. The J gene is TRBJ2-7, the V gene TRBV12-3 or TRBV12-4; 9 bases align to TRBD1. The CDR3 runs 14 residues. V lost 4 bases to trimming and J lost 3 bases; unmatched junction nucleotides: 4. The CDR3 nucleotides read TGTGCCAGCAGTTCTCCGACAGGGGGCTACGAGCAGTACTTC. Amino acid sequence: CASSSPTGGYEQYF.

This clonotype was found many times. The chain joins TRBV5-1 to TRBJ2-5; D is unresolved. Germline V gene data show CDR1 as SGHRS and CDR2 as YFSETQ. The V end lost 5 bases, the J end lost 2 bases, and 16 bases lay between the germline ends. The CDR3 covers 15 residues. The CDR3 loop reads CASSGTSRAQETQYF. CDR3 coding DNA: TGCGCCAGCAGTGGAACCTCAAGGGCTCAAGAGACCCAGTACTTC. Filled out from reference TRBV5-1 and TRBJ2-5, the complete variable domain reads KAGVTQTPRYLIKTRGQQVTLSCSPISGHRSVSWYQQTPGQGLQFLFEYFSETQRNKGNFPGRFSGRQFSNSRSEMNVSTLELGDSALYLCASSGTSRAQETQYFGPGTRLLVL.

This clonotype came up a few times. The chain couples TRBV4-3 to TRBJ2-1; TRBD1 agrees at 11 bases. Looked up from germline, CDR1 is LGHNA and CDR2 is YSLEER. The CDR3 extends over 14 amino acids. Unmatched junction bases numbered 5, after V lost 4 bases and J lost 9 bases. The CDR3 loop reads CASSRGTGGAEQFF. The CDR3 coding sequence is TGCGCCAGCAGCCGCGGGACAGGGGGGGCTGAGCAGTTCTTC.

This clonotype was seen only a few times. Here the CDR3 reads CSVSGHATNEKLFF. The DNA for the CDR3 is TGCAGCGTTTCGGGACACGCAACTAATGAAAAACTGTTTTTT. The chain links TRBV29-1 to TRBJ1-4, with D tentatively TRBD1 (6 bases). Between the trimmed V and J ends, which lost 5 bases and 0 bases, there was a span of 10 bases. Germline V gives CDR1 SQVTM, CDR2 ANQGSEA. The CDR3 is made up of 14 amino acids.

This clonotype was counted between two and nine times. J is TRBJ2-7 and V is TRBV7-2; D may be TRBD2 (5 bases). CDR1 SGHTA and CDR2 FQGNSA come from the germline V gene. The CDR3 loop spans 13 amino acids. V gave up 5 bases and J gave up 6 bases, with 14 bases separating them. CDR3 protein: CASSPEGGFEQYF. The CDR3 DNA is TGTGCCAGCAGCCCCGAGGGCGGTTTCGAGCAGTACTTC.

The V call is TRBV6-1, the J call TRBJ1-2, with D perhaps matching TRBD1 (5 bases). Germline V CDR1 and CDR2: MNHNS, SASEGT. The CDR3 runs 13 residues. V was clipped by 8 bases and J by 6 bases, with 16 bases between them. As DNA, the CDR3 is TGTGCCAGCGCCCTGCTAGGGGCAAATGGCTACACCTTC. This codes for CASALLGANGYTF.

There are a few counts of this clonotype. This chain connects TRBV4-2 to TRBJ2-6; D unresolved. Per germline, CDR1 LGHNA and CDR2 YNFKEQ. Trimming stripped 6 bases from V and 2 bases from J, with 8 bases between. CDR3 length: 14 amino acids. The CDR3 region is CASSPVPGANVLTF. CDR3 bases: TGTGCCAGCAGTCCGGTGCCTGGGGCCAACGTCCTGACTTTC.

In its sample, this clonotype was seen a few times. CDR3 coding DNA: TGCAGTGCTAGTTCCTCTGGGGCCAACGTCCTGACTTTC. It is translated as CSASSSGANVLTF. The V gene is TRBV20-1, the J gene TRBJ2-6; D gene ambiguous. The CDR3 consists of 13 residues. Per the germline V gene, CDR1 is DFQATT and CDR2 is SNEGSKA (reference sequence). V was shortened by 3 bases and J by 0 bases, with 3 bases between the two germline ends.

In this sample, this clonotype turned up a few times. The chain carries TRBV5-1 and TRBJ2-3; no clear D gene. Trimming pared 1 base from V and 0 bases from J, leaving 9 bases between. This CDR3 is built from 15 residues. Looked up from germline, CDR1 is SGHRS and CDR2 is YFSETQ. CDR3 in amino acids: CASSLTHQSTDTQYF. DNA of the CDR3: TGCGCCAGCAGCTTGACTCACCAAAGCACAGATACGCAGTATTTT.

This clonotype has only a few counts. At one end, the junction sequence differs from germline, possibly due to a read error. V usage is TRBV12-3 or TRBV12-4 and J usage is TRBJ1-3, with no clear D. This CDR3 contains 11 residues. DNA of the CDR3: TGTGCCAGCAGTCCTTTGGACGCCGCCCATTTT. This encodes CASSPLDAAHF.

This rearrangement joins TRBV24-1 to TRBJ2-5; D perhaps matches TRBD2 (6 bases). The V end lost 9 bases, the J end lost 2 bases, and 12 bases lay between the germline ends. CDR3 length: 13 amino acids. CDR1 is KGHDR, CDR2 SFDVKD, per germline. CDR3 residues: CATGKEGQETQYF. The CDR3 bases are TGTGCCACCGGGAAGGAGGGGCAAGAGACCCAGTACTTC.

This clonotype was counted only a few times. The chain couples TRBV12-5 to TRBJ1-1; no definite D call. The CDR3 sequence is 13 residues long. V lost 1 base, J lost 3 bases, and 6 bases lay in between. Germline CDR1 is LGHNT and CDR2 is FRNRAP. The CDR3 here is CASGLDLDTEAFF. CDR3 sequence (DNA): TGTGCTAGTGGTTTGGACCTGGACACTGAAGCTTTCTTT.

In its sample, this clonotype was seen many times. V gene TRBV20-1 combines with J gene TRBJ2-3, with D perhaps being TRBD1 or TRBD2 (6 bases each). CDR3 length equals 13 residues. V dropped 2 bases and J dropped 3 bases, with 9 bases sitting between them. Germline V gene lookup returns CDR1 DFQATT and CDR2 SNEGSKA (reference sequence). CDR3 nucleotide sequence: TGCAGTGCTAGAAGGGGGACTACAGATACGCAGTATTTT. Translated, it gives CSARRGTTDTQYF.

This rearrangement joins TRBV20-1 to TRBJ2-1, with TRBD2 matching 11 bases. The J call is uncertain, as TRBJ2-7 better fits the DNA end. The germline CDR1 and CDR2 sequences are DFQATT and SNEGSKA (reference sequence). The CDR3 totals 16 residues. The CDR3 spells CSARAPGLAVRGEQYF. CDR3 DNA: TGCAGTGCTAGAGCCCCGGGACTAGCGGTGCGGGGTGAGCAGTACTTC.

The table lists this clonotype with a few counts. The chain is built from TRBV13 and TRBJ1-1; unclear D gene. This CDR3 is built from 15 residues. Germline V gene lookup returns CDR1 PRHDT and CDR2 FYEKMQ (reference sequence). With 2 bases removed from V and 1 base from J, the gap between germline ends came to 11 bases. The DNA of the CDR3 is TGTGCCAGCAGCTTACCTCGGGAGTGGAACACTGAAGCTTTCTTT. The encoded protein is CASSLPREWNTEAFF.